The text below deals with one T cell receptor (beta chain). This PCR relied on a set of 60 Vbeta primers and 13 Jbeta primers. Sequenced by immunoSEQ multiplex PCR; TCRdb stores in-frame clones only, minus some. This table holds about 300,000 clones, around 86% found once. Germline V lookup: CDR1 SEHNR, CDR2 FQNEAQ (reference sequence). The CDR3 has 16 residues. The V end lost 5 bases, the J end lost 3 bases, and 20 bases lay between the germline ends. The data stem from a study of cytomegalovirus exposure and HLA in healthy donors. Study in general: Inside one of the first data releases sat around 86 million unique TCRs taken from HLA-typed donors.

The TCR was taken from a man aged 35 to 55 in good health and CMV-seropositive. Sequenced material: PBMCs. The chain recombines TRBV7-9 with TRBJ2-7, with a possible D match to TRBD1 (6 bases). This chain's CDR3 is CASSPSAGTTNYEQYF. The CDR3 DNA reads TGTGCCAGCAGCCCCTCCGCCGGGACAACGAACTACGAGCAGTACTTC.